This TCR beta chain stems from a study of T cells in Graves' hyperthyroidism and ophthalmopathy. Between the trimmed V and J ends, which lost 3 bases and 4 bases, there was a span of 18 bases. Germline V gives CDR1 DFQATT, CDR2 SNEGSKA (reference sequence). This CDR3 region has 15 residues. It was RNA transcripts that yielded the amplified TCR beta CDR3 regions. When the TCR CDR3 underwent first-round RT-PCR, the HTBI primer set was used. TCRdb used MiXCR to reprocess the multiplex PCR reads, holding one entry per CDR3 protein. The sample has roughly 700,000 distinct CDR3 sequences; 30% to 40% are singletons. In this sample, this clonotype turned up many times.

The chain carries TRBV20-1 and TRBJ1-2; D is unclear. This receptor was obtained from a woman aged 40 to 50 with Graves' hyperthyroidism. The sample consisted of blood. CDR3 loop: CSARKSGGYPYGYTF. The CDR3 DNA follows: TGCAGTGCTAGGAAATCTGGCGGGTACCCCTATGGCTACACCTTC.